Ten or more counts support the clone carrying this TCR beta chain. Its target is unknown. The data originate from a study of early T cells in non-severe SARS-CoV-2 infection. Study overall: Sequencing input comprised bulk RNA from unsorted whole blood; chain pairing was not available. Study conclusions and caveats: Anti-spike CD8 specificities were favored by VDJdb matching, whose results missed private and CD4 specificities.

Germline V CDR1 and CDR2: SGHAT, FQNNGV. The CDR3 extends over 15 amino acids. Trimming cost V 4 bases and J 3 bases, with 15 bases left between them. Individual cDNA molecules were tagged with unique molecular identifiers, the study reported. Using its own MiXCR run on the 5' RACE reads, TCRdb lists one record per CDR3 protein. The sample includes roughly 62,000 distinct CDR3 sequences, roughly 8% of them seen just once. The sample taken for sequencing was whole blood. The rearrangement joins TRBV11-2 to TRBJ1-1; D unresolved. This TCR was sampled from an adult who was a healthcare worker with PCR-confirmed SARS-CoV-2 infection or an uninfected control (not recorded which). The CDR3 here is CASSSPLRRDTEAFF. The CDR3 DNA is TGTGCCAGCAGCTCACCGCTCAGGCGCGACACTGAAGCTTTCTTT.